This TCR beta chain was sequenced for a study of cytomegalovirus exposure and HLA in healthy donors (TCRdb year 2017). For the study in its entirety: In an earlier analysis of some 610 of the donors, about 270 Gb of sequence data and 95 million to 130 million unique TCR beta sequences from 180 million or so T cells were reported. The study combined high-throughput TCR immunosequencing, statistical association of individual TCRs with disease status, and machine learning to predict cytomegalovirus infection status. A separate validation cohort of about 110 different subjects was used in addition to the roughly 700-subject first cohort. Among the roughly 400 genotyped donors, around 81% belonged to the genetic ancestry cluster associated with self-reported Caucasian donors. All discovery cohort repertoires had been generated on a single sequencing platform. Alongside the repertoire data, information on donor age, sex, ethnicity and CMV serostatus was compiled. HLA typing included class I and class II loci at four-digit resolution. Among 350 to 400 genotyped donors of the cohort, an average of roughly 240,000 unique TCR beta nucleotide sequences were sequenced per donor, around 20% of them non-productive. Because of strong linkage in the cohort, roughly 5 DR-DQ haplotypes were treated as single units for association and clustering. Typing coverage differed by locus: A, B, C, DRB1 and DQB1 were typed in about 629-640 donors, DQA1 in 522, DPA1 in 600 to 610, and DPB1 in around 440. The study profiled the T cell repertoires of approximately 700 subjects by immunosequencing and related them to cytomegalovirus serostatus. In a later analysis, previously published TCR beta repertoires from hundreds of donors were re-analyzed and high-resolution HLA genotyping was added so that TCR occurrence patterns could be studied. An early release that covered 500 to 800 HLA-typed donors contained around 300 gigabases of sequencing data and roughly 84 million unique TCR sequences. The study aimed to test whether cataloging public T cell receptors could reveal signatures of past pathogen exposure. To decide whether each TCR beta V gene segment behaved as functional or pseudogenic, an earlier analysis of nearly 600 of the donors relied on high-throughput TCR beta sequencing. Rather than using new phenotypic data, the later analysis identified candidate immune exposures from TCR beta sequences and from how often those sequences occurred across donors. A later genetic analysis used genome-wide SNP genotypes for about 55% of the 666 donors, treating that subset as a discovery cohort. Broad study findings and their caveats: Over 15 rarely observed V segments, including chromosome 9 orphons, were excluded from the earlier analysis of almost 600 of the donors because counts were too low. The study gave a list of some 150 TCR beta chains associated with cytomegalovirus. Correlated functional status among segregating V segments might reflect linkage disequilibrium, but an unknown experimental factor could not be ruled out. A cluster of highly shared sequence variants was judged likely to represent a technical artifact of the sequencing pipeline. The authors suggested that the approach could potentially be generalized to other disease states and immunological phenotypes. The classifier was reported to diagnose cytomegalovirus status with high specificity and sensitivity in both the original and validation cohorts. A further reported finding was that TCR beta sequences accurately predicted the HLA-A and HLA-B alleles for most subjects in the first cohort. Because HLA typing was missing for some donors at each locus, association tests included only the typed subset. Presence/absence analyses assumed roughly uniform sequencing depth across donors, an assumption that may not hold. A later analysis found that HLA-associated TCR beta chains were more clonally expanded and had lower generation probabilities than equally common non-associated chains. V-gene and J-gene trimming of TCR beta chains was associated with a missense DCLRE1C variant in a later genetic analysis, and the association was replicated in an independent cohort. Most TCR sequences were observed very rarely across donors, whereas some public TCRs were present in many individuals. In a later genetic analysis, fewer N-insertions in productive TCRs were reported among donors in an Asian-associated ancestry cluster than the roughly 710-donor mean. Strong co-occurrence of HLA alleles, especially DR and DQ, made assigning TCR associations to individual alleles difficult. Three of the identified cytomegalovirus-associated TCR beta chains were confirmed in vitro to be specific for cytomegalovirus antigens. In an earlier analysis of approximately 600 of the donors, most TCR beta V segments were observed in productive rearrangements about 90% or about 30% of the time, broadly matching IMGT annotations. In a later analysis, the rate of TCR association differed among HLA loci, with DRB1 alleles having the most associated TCRs and HLA-C alleles having the fewest. In a later analysis, several top co-occurrence clusters were reported to appear linked to parvovirus B19, influenza, CMV and Epstein-Barr virus. A later analysis found that most CMV-associated TCR beta chains appeared HLA-restricted, with HLA associations seemingly driven largely by CMV exposure. CMV serostatus was the only immune exposure information available for the cohort. The cohort was sequenced for TCR beta chains only, and without alpha or paired-chain data the features that could be detected were limited. Specific HLA alleles were associated with over 15,000 TCR beta sequences at a false discovery rate of 0.05 in a later analysis. Some IMGT-functional V segments, including TRBV6-2 and TRBV6-3, could not be told apart with the 87-base-pair reads, so those segments were excluded.

In total, roughly 710 healthy bone marrow donors made up the cohort. At the time of sampling, every cohort member was nominally healthy, though immune exposures that went unrecorded were likely present. The donor tested CMV seropositive and was one of the 289 seropositive cohort members. Each donor provided a peripheral blood sample, and peripheral blood mononuclear cells were used for TCR beta sequencing. The Qiagen DNeasy Blood Extraction Kit was used to extract genomic DNA from the blood cell samples. On this clone: Its target antigen remains unknown. Base quality data are lacking; no much larger clone is found one base away.

The germline V gene sets CDR1 to SGHTA and CDR2 to FQGNSA. The CDR3 covers 15 residues, taking in both the cysteine and the phenylalanine. Only the CDR3 DNA stays, 45 bases, in frame from base 1. V is reduced by 5 bases and J by 4 bases, leaving a spacing of 18 bases between them. The library came from the immunoSEQ multiplex PCR assay. The multiplex PCR relied on a mix of 60 forward primers for TCR Vbeta segments and 13 reverse primers for TCR Jbeta segments. The CDR3 region of rearranged TCR beta genes was amplified from genomic DNA by a multiplex PCR assay. The Illumina HiSeq System was used to sequence the amplified TCR beta libraries as 87-base-pair reads. The paper's processing steps were these. A later analysis counted some 74 million unique TCR beta chains across the 640 or so repertoires, and 9 million to 14 million of these chains were shared by at least two donors. Raw reads were error-corrected and collapsed into unique sequences with a nearest-neighbor algorithm that merged closely related sequences to remove PCR and sequencing errors. CDR3 sequences were aligned to IMGT reference sequences to assign V, D and J gene segments. Each retained sequence needed at least a six-nucleotide match to both a V gene segment and a J gene segment. A rearrangement counted as productive if the CDR3 had no stop codons and remained in frame with V and J, and every other rearrangement counted as non-productive. Following IMGT convention, CDR3 was defined as the stretch from the second conserved V-encoded cysteine to the conserved J-encoded phenylalanine. The earlier analysis of roughly 590 of the donors excluded any sequence lacking an unambiguous match to a single V gene segment. An earlier analysis of several hundred of the donors called V segments functional above 56.7% productive rearrangements and segregating when the between-donor standard deviation exceeded 5%. A statistical classification framework was built for diagnosing cytomegalovirus status from the catalog of TCR beta chain sequences. V and J gene assignment, in a later analysis, came from comparing TCR nucleotide sequences with IMGT/GENE-DB human TR gene sequences. Using the TCRdist pipeline, a later analysis assigned CDR3 sequences along with most-parsimonious VDJ recombination scenarios. In a later analysis, each TCR beta chain was defined by its CDR3 amino acid sequence together with its V-gene family, and reads without a unique V-gene family were excluded. In a later analysis, fewer than 650 highly shared, low-generation-probability nucleotide sequences were removed to address suspected cross-contamination and a sequencing artifact. In a later analysis, a clonal expansion index was calculated for each public chain from normalized within-repertoire ranks of inferred template counts. Generation probabilities in a later analysis came from a VDJ recombination model fitted to out-of-frame rearrangements, and those results were checked against IGoR. In a later analysis, TCR-TCR, TCR-HLA and TCR-CMV co-occurrence was scored with hypergeometric tests, and a repertoire-size bias correction was applied to TCR pairs. To estimate false discovery rates, a later analysis permuted the HLA or CMV assignments 20 times. In a later analysis, co-occurring TCRs were grouped using DBSCAN, and TCRdist sequence similarity was added for clustering within HLA-allele-positive subsets. Repertoires with fewer than 30,000 or more than 120,000 public chains were left out of co-occurrence clustering, as were five repertoires with anomalous nucleotide sharing. TCRdb provides this immuneACCESS table in a form limited to in-frame rearrangements. Some clones are lacking; in checked studies, under half of them reflect an unresolved V gene, and why the rest are absent is not known. The DNA was the basis for D and trimming; V, J and clone size are from that table. In this sample the table shows roughly 98,000 clones, less than 65% of which occur a single time. The leading ten clones occupy around 5% of the sample.

The chain was built from TRBV7-2 and TRBJ2-7; perhaps TRBD2 is the D gene, with 7 bases matching. Sample: PBMCs. The clonotype was recovered from a woman aged 25 to 39 in good health and CMV-seropositive. The CDR3 amino acid sequence is: CASSPEGGGLYEQYF. The DNA reads TGTGCCAGCAGCCCAGAGGGGGGGGGCCTATACGAGCAGTACTTC.